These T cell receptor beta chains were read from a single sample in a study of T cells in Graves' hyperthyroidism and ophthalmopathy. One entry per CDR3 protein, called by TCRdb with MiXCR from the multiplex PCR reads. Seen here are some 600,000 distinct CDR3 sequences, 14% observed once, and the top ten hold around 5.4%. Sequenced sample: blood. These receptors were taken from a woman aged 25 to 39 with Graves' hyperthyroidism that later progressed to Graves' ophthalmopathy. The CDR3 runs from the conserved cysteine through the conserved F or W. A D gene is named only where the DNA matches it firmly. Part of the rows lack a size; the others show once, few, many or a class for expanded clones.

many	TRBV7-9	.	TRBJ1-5	TGTGCCAGCAGCACTAGCAATCAGCCCCAGCATTTT	CASSTSNQPQHF
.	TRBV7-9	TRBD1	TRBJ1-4	TGTGCCAGCAGCTCAGGACAGGGACGGAATGAAAAACTGTTTTTT	CASSSGQGRNEKLFF
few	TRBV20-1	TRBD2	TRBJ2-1	TGCAGTGCTAGTGGGACTAGCGTACATGAGCAGTTCTTC	CSASGTSVHEQFF
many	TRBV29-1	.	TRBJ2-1	TGCAGTAGTGAGACTACGAATGAGCAGTTCTTC	CSSETTNEQFF
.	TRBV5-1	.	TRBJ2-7	TGCGCCAGCAGCTTGGGTGAAAGACTCAGCTCCTACGAGCAGTACTTC	CASSLGERLSSYEQYF
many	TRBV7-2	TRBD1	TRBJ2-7	TGTGCCAGCAGCTTGGGACAGGGCCTGAGCTCCTACGAGCAGTACTTC	CASSLGQGLSSYEQYF
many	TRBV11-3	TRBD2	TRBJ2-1	TGTGCCAGCTGGGGGGAGGGCCCGAATCAGTTCTTC	CASWGEGPNQFF
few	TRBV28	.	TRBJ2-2	TGTGCCAGCAGTTTATTCGAGGGTCCCGGGGAGCTGTTTTTT	CASSLFEGPGELFF
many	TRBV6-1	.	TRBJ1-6	TGTGCCAGCAGTGAAAGTGCAGGGGCGGATTCACCCCTCCACTTT	CASSESAGADSPLHF
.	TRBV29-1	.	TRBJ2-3	TGCAGCGTTGAAAGGCCGACGACAGATACGCAGTATTTT	CSVERPTTDTQYF
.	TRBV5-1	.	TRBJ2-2	TGCGCCAGCAGCTTGTTGGCAGACGACACCGGGGAGCTGTTTTTT	CASSLLADDTGELFF
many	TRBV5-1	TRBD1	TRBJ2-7	TGCGCCAGCAGCGACTGGGACAGGACCTACGAGCAGTACTTC	CASSDWDRTYEQYF
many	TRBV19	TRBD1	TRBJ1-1	TGTGCCAGTAGTATCGACAGGGGGCGCACTGAAGCTTTCTTT	CASSIDRGRTEAFF
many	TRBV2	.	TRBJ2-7	TGTGCCAGCAGTGGGTTTGCGAACGAGCAGTACTTC	CASSGFANEQYF
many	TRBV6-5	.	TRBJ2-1	TGTGCCAGCAGTTACTCGGCTGCGGATGGGACCTACAATGAGCAGTTCTTC	CASSYSAADGTYNEQFF
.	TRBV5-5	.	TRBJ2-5	TGTGCCAGCAGCATCAGTCGGTACCAAGAGACCCAGTACTTC	CASSISRYQETQYF
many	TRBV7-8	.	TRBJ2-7	TGTGCCAGCAGCCTGGACCCTGGTGTCTACGAGCAGTACTTC	CASSLDPGVYEQYF
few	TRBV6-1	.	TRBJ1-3	TGTGCCAGCAGTACAGCAATGGGCTCTGGAAACACCATATATTTT	CASSTAMGSGNTIYF
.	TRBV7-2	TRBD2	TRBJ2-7	TGTGCCAGCAGCCTCTACTCCTCTAGCGGGAGGGCCTACGAGCAGTACTTC	CASSLYSSSGRAYEQYF
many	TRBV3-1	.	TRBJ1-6	TGTGCCAGCAGCCAAGTCGAAGACTATAATTCACCCCTCCACTTT	CASSQVEDYNSPLHF
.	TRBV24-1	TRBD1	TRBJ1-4	TGTGCCACCAGTGATTCAGGGGGCTCGGATGAAAAACTGTTTTTT	CATSDSGGSDEKLFF
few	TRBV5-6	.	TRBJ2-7	TGTGCCAGCAGCTTTAGGACAGCTTTGGCCTACGAGCAGTACTTC	CASSFRTALAYEQYF
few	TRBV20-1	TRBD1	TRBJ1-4	TGCAGTGCTAGAGATCGGGCAGGGGGGACGCGTAATGAAAAACTGTTTTTT	CSARDRAGGTRNEKLFF
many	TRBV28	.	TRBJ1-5	TGTGCCAGCAGACTAGGGGCGGCTCAGCCCCAGCATTTT	CASRLGAAQPQHF
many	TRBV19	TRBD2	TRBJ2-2	TGTGCCAGTAGTATAGTTCCAACTAGCGGGAGTGATACCGGGGAGCTGTTTTTT	CASSIVPTSGSDTGELFF
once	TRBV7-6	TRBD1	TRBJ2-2	TGTGCCAGCAGCTATGACAGGGCCGGGGAACTGTTTTTT	CASSYDRAGELFF
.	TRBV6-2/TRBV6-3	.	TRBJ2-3	TGTGCCAGCAGTAACGGGCATGGCGCAGATACGCAGTATTTT	CASSNGHGADTQYF
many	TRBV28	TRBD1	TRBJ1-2	TGTGCCAGCAGTCGACAGGGCGGTTATGGCTACACCTTC	CASSRQGGYGYTF
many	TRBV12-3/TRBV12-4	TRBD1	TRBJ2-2	TGTGCCAGCAGTTTCGGACAGGGGGGCGGGGAGCTGTTTTTT	CASSFGQGGGELFF
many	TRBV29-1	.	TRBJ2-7	TGCAGCGTTGAAGGGTCAGGGGATGAGCAGTACTTC	CSVEGSGDEQYF
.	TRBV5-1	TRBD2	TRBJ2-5	TGCGCCAGCAGCTTGTACGGGGCGGCTAGCGGCGGGGAGACCCAGTACTTC	CASSLYGAASGGETQYF
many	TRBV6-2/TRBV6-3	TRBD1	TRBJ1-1	TGTGCCAGCAGTTTGAACAGGGGGGGAGGCACTGAAGCTTTCTTT	CASSLNRGGGTEAFF
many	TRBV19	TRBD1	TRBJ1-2	TGTGCCAGTAGCGTGGGACAGTTCTATGGCTACACCTTC	CASSVGQFYGYTF